Given below is one TCR beta chain in context. Its binding antigen is unknown. Within one base of it there is no much larger clone, and no base qualities were kept. Taken from cysteine to phenylalanine, the CDR3 has 13 residues. This entry keeps only the CDR3 DNA: 39 bases, framed from base 1. V is shortened by 4 bases, J by 10 bases, and the region joining them spans 15 bases. As encoded in the germline V gene, CDR1 is SGDLS while CDR2 is YYNGEE. The data belong to a study of CD4 T cells in relation to SARS-CoV-2 and coronaviruses (dated by TCRdb to about 2021). With respect to the entire study: In the ViraFEST assay, PBMCs were cultured with antigen for approximately eleven days, after which TCR beta CDR3s were sequenced to identify clonal expansions specific to the antigen. Patient-derived lymphoblastoid cell lines were used to map the HLA restriction of shared crossreactive spike epitopes. An HIV-1 Nef peptide pool or a culture without peptide was used as the negative reference condition. A different TCR-beta assay, based on Illumina, was used to sequence expansion assays from other donors in the study. The Adaptive Biotechnologies TCR-sequencing kit was used to sequence samples from a few pre-COVID donors and the naive versus memory experiments, whereas other data were Illumina-based. Memory CD4+ T cell crossreactivity between SARS-CoV-2 and common cold coronavirus spike proteins was assessed at the TCR clonotype level in the study.

CD4+ T cells from unexposed donors were collected before the COVID-19 pandemic (2011-2018). After around ten days of culture, CD4+ T cells were isolated with the EasySep CD4+ T cell isolation kit. As cell number allowed, CD4+ T cells from unexposed donors were tested for reactivity to SARS-CoV-2 S and N and to four common cold coronavirus spike pools. About 1.9 million PBMCs per well were cultured in IMDM with approximately 5% human AB serum and 8.5 to 10 IU/ml IL-2. Half of the culture medium was replaced with fresh IL-2-containing medium on days 3 and 7. In general, triplicate replicate wells were used for every peptide culture condition. Leukapheresis product for the unexposed donors was bought commercially. PBMCs were isolated from leukapheresis product or whole blood by Ficoll-Paque PLUS gradient centrifugation. The PBMCs went either fresh into the expansion assay or into cryopreservation at -140 degrees C. The QIAamp Micro DNA Kit was used to extract genomic DNA from the CD4+ T cells.

Results the study describes overall, beyond this receptor: Around 65% of donors had memory CD4+ clonotypes that crossrecognized SARS-CoV-2 and at least one common cold coronavirus spike. Compared with monoreactive clones, crossreactive clones had significantly weaker SARS-CoV-2-driven expansion, a result consistent with antigenic imprinting. Pre-pandemic and post-infection samples were not both contributed by any donor, so tracing of the source of pre-existing responses was limited. Since the crossreactivity analysis centred on spike protein, crossreactivity against other viral proteins was not assessed. The study was limited by small numbers of patients and tested TCRs.

Receptor libraries were prepared by the immunoSEQ multiplex PCR assay. Per the source publication's procedure: During preprocessing, nonproductive sequences were discarded, as were any CDR3s that did not begin with C, did not end with F or W, or were shorter than 7 amino acids. The MANAFEST web app was used to call antigen-specific clonotypes on the basis of expansion compared with the reference and with other culture wells. To be counted as positive, a clone had to show significant expansion compared with the reference culture, at an FDR below 0.05, in 2 of 3 replicate wells. A further requirement for positive clones was significant expansion compared with all other tandem wells, along with an odds ratio above 5. After three terminal residues were trimmed from each end, CDR3 homology was quantified as pairwise Levenshtein distance using the stringdist R package. Sourced from immuneACCESS, this table was stored by TCRdb with only in-frame sequences that have V and J called. A share of the clones is absent; for the studies checked, an unresolved V gene accounts for under half, and the remainder has no known explanation. That table supplies the V and J calls and clone size; D and trimming were determined from the DNA. The sample table records some 20,000 clones; around three quarters of these occur just once. The ten largest make up approximately 15% of the sample.

The sequence links TRBV9 to TRBJ1-3, and possibly TRBD1, on 5 matching bases. This receptor was obtained from a human donor in good health. The sample comprised CD4+ T cells from PBMCs, cultured in vitro. This receptor carries the CDR3 CASSPQGLKTIYF. The nucleotide sequence reads as follows: TGTGCCAGCAGCCCTCAGGGCCTTAAGACCATATATTTT.